The 12 T cell receptor beta chains below were found in one sample sequenced in a study of blood T cell repertoires in COVID-19. Here immunoSEQ multiplex PCR was the method, and the copy in TCRdb shows in-frame clones only, minus some. The data contain approximately 200,000 clones, approximately 78% of them singletons. Sequenced material: PBMCs or T cells enriched from blood (not recorded which). The source is a man between 40 and 49 years old who had recovered from COVID-19.

The chain combines TRBV2 with TRBJ2-3; 16 bases map to TRBD2. Germline CDR1 is SNHLY and CDR2 is FYNNEI. The CDR3 consists of 18 residues. The V and J ends lost 6 bases and 4 bases, in that order; junction bases with no gene match: 10. This CDR3 reads CASSPGTSGGAYADTQYF. The DNA for the CDR3 is TGTGCCAGCAGCCCGGGGACTAGCGGGGGGGCTTATGCAGATACGCAGTATTTT.

The chain couples TRBV24-1 to TRBJ1-5; 7 bases fit TRBD1. V trimming: 5 bases; J trimming: 6 bases; junction bases outside the gene matches: 6. CDR1 and CDR2 (germline): KGHDR, SFDVKD. The CDR3 runs to 14 residues. The CDR3 DNA follows: TGTGCCACCAGTGTAGGAGGGGGCTCTCAGCCCCAGCATTTT. Its translation is CATSVGGGSQPQHF.

V gene TRBV19 combines with J gene TRBJ2-6; possible D gene TRBD1, 5 bases. The V and J ends lost 1 base and 0 bases respectively, with 10 bases between them. CDR3 size: 17 residues. The germline gives CDR1 LNHDA, CDR2 SQIVND (reference sequence). Here the CDR3 DNA reads TGTGCCAGTAGTATAGGTGCAGGGCGCTCTGGGGCCAACGTCCTGACTTTC. Encoded protein: CASSIGAGRSGANVLTF. Full variable domain (rest looked up from reference TRBV19 and TRBJ2-6): DGGITQSPKYLFRKEGQNVTLSCEQNLNHDAMYWYRQDPGQGLRLIYYSQIVNDFQKGDIAEGYSVSREKKESFPLTVTSAQKNPTAFYLCASSIGAGRSGANVLTFGAGSRLTVL.

This chain links TRBV7-9 with TRBJ1-2; D is uncertain. The length of the CDR3 is 14 residues. Germline CDR1 and CDR2: SEHNR and FQNEAQ (reference sequence). V gave up 1 base and J gave up 2 bases, with 8 bases separating them. The CDR3 region has the DNA TGTGCCAGCAGCTTAGAGGCGGGGAACTATGGCTACACCTTC. It translates to CASSLEAGNYGYTF.

The rearrangement joins TRBV6-5 to TRBJ1-2; a possible D gene is TRBD1 (5 bases). The V gene lost 6 bases and the J gene lost 1 base, with 15 bases spanning the gap. The length of the CDR3 is 15 residues. Germline V gene lookup returns CDR1 MNHEY and CDR2 SVGAGI. DNA for the CDR3: TGTGCCAGCAGCGACCCGCGGGGGGTTAACTATGGCTACACCTTC. Its translation: CASSDPRGVNYGYTF.

This clone was detected once. The chain is built from TRBV2 and TRBJ1-5, with TRBD1 as a possible D gene (6 bases). With 6 bases removed from V and 2 bases from J, the gap between germline ends came to 8 bases. This CDR3 has 13 amino acids. Germline CDR1 reads SNHLY; CDR2 reads FYNNEI. In DNA form, the CDR3 reads TGTGCCAGCAGAGGGGGAGGCAATCAGCCCCAGCATTTT. Residues: CASRGGGNQPQHF.

V is TRBV3-1 (or the pseudogene TRBV3-2) and J is TRBJ2-7; the match to TRBD2 covers 8 bases. The CDR3 is 16 residues long. From germline, CDR1 is LGHDT and CDR2 YNNKEL (reference sequence). Losses at the gene ends were 4 bases for V and 2 bases for J; bases not matched to a gene: 10. CDR3 sequence: CASSPTGGLATYEQYF. The DNA for the CDR3 is TGTGCCAGCAGCCCTACGGGGGGGCTAGCTACCTACGAGCAGTACTTC.

This chain joins TRBV12-3 or TRBV12-4 and TRBJ2-1, with D possibly TRBD1 on 6 matching bases. Trimming took off 6 bases at V and 15 bases at J, with 18 bases between the two ends. The CDR3 loop spans 12 amino acids. The CDR3, as DNA: TGTGCCAGCAGCCTTGGACAGTCCCTCTCGTTCTTC. This codes for CASSLGQSLSFF.

The V call is TRBV19, the J call TRBJ2-7; possible D gene TRBD1, 6 bases. CDR1 and CDR2 from the germline V gene are LNHDA and SQIVND (reference sequence). Between the trimmed V and J ends, which lost 3 bases and 6 bases, there was a span of 18 bases. This CDR3 has 15 residues. The CDR3 sequence: CASSMSQGIIGEQYF. CDR3 nucleotide sequence: TGTGCCAGTAGTATGTCCCAGGGGATAATCGGCGAGCAGTACTTC.

This sequence joins TRBV20-1 and TRBJ2-1; D ambiguous. Trimming shortened V by 7 bases and J by 7 bases, and 11 bases separated the two germline ends. The CDR3 is made up of 11 amino acids. The germline V gene has CDR1 DFQATT and CDR2 SNEGSKA (reference sequence). CDR3 sequence (DNA): TGCAGTGTGACTGAAACTAATGAGCAGTTCTTC. Its protein product is CSVTETNEQFF.

V is TRBV7-9 and J is TRBJ1-1; D might be TRBD1 (6 bases). The germline V gene encodes CDR1 SEHNR and CDR2 FQNEAQ (reference sequence). V dropped 4 bases and J dropped 1 base, with 13 bases sitting between them. The CDR3 extends over 15 amino acids. CDR3 protein: CASSSYSQGNTEAFF. For the CDR3, the DNA is TGTGCCAGCAGCTCCTACTCACAGGGGAACACTGAAGCTTTCTTT.

This clone has just a few counts. The chain carries TRBV19 and TRBJ1-2; D unresolved. The germline V and J ends were trimmed by 5 bases and 0 bases, with 10 bases remaining between them. The length of the CDR3 is 14 residues. CDR1 LNHDA and CDR2 SQIVND come from the germline V gene (reference sequence). CDR3 protein: CASSALQANYGYTF. CDR3 DNA: TGTGCCAGTAGTGCACTCCAGGCTAACTATGGCTACACCTTC.